A single sample is the source of the 28 T cell receptor beta chains below, sequenced in a study of blood T cell repertoires in COVID-19. The repertoire was sequenced with immunoSEQ multiplex PCR; TCRdb's copy has only in-frame clones and lacks some. The data hold 300,000 to 400,000 clones, with approximately 87% observed a single time. The sequencing input was peripheral blood. These receptors came from a woman aged 55-69 years with COVID-19, enrolled during active disease.

The chain combines TRBV5-1 with TRBJ1-3; 7 nucleotides align to TRBD1. V lost 4 bases, J lost 2 bases, and 3 bases stayed unmatched. Germline V gives CDR1 SGHRS, CDR2 YFSETQ. The CDR3 is made up of 14 amino acids. This CDR3 is CASSDRATGNTIYF. DNA for the CDR3: TGCGCCAGCAGCGACAGGGCGACTGGAAACACCATATATTTT.

The chain carries TRBV2 and TRBJ1-5; no clear D. The CDR3 length is 14 residues. Germline V CDR1 and CDR2: SNHLY, FYNNEI. Trimming stripped 2 bases from V and 4 bases from J, with 9 bases between. In DNA, the CDR3 is TGTGCCAGCAGTGAACAGGTACGAAATCAGCCCCAGCATTTT. It yields the protein CASSEQVRNQPQHF.

There are a few counts of this clone. The V and J genes are TRBV4-1 and TRBJ2-7, with TRBD2 matching over 7 bases. The trim removed 4 bases at V and 1 base at J, leaving 7 bases unmatched. The CDR3 sequence is 15 residues long. Germline V gene sequence: CDR1 MGHRA, CDR2 YSYEKL. CDR3 protein: CASSREEGGSYEQYF. The CDR3 DNA follows: TGCGCCAGCAGCCGAGAGGAGGGAGGGTCCTACGAGCAGTACTTC.

The J gene is TRBJ1-6, the V gene TRBV5-1, with D perhaps matching TRBD1 (6 bases). Germline V gives CDR1 SGHRS, CDR2 YFSETQ. The CDR3 spans 15 residues. The V end was cut by 0 bases, the J end by 6 bases, with 10 bases between. The DNA for the CDR3 is TGCGCCAGCAGCTTGGAAGGGGGTAGTAATTCACCCCTCCACTTT. The encoded protein is CASSLEGGSNSPLHF.

This sequence joins TRBV9 and TRBJ2-1, with TRBD2 identical over 9 bases. Per the germline V gene, CDR1 is SGDLS and CDR2 is YYNGEE. CDR3 size: 16 residues. V lost 4 bases, J lost 4 bases, and 9 bases stayed unmatched. The CDR3 DNA reads as TGTGCCAGCAGCCGAGAGGGGCTAGCGGGATACAATGAGCAGTTCTTC. It is translated as CASSREGLAGYNEQFF.

The V call is TRBV29-1, the J call TRBJ1-1, with TRBD1 matching 10 bases. The V segment lost 5 bases and the J segment 1 base; nucleotides outside the gene matches: 4. This CDR3 contains 14 residues. Germline V gene lookup returns CDR1 SQVTM and CDR2 ANQGSEA. In nucleotides, the CDR3 is TGCAGCGTTTTTCGGACAGGGGGGAACACTGAAGCTTTCTTT. This translates into CSVFRTGGNTEAFF.

The chain links TRBV5-1 to TRBJ2-7; 9 bases are shared with TRBD1. J gave up 6 bases and V 4 bases, and 11 bases lay outside the gene matches. This CDR3 has 15 residues. CDR1 and CDR2 from the germline V gene are SGHRS and YFSETQ. The CDR3 is CASSVKQGAKVEQYF. In DNA form, the CDR3 reads TGCGCCAGCAGCGTTAAACAGGGGGCTAAGGTCGAGCAGTACTTC. Variable domain in full (rest from reference TRBV5-1 and TRBJ2-7): KAGVTQTPRYLIKTRGQQVTLSCSPISGHRSVSWYQQTPGQGLQFLFEYFSETQRNKGNFPGRFSGRQFSNSRSEMNVSTLELGDSALYLCASSVKQGAKVEQYFGPGTRLTVT.

V and J are TRBV4-1 and TRBJ1-6; possibly TRBD1 for D (6 bases). CDR1 is MGHRA, CDR2 YSYEKL, per germline. The CDR3 spans 15 residues. The ends were cut back, 0 bases at V and 7 bases at J, with 10 bases in the middle. The CDR3 DNA reads TGCGCCAGCAGCCAAGACCCCCAGGGGAATTCACCCCTCCACTTT. It is translated as CASSQDPQGNSPLHF.

The rearrangement links TRBV5-1 to TRBJ1-5, with TRBD1 identical over 7 bases. The J segment lost 0 bases and the V segment lost 4 bases, leaving 10 bases of the junction unmatched. The germline CDR1 and CDR2 sequences are SGHRS and YFSETQ. The CDR3 is 17 residues long. As DNA, the CDR3 is TGCGCCAGCAGCCTTCTGCCGACAGGGAATAGCAATCAGCCCCAGCATTTT. This codes for CASSLLPTGNSNQPQHF.

The chain joins TRBV19 to TRBJ1-1, with 7 bases identical to TRBD1. The CDR3 has 14 amino acids. J was trimmed by 0 bases and V by 6 bases; bases with no gene match: 4. Germline assignment: CDR1 LNHDA and CDR2 SQIVND (reference sequence). This chain's CDR3 is CASRPGTVNTEAFF. The CDR3 coding sequence is TGTGCCAGTAGACCCGGGACAGTGAACACTGAAGCTTTCTTT.

The rearrangement links TRBV5-6 to TRBJ1-1; tentative D call: TRBD1 (5 bases). The CDR3 sequence is 13 residues long. Per germline, CDR1 SGHDT and CDR2 YYEEEE. Trimming pared 4 bases from V and 10 bases from J, leaving 17 bases between. This CDR3 reads CASSLGHSRGAFF. The CDR3 bases are TGTGCCAGCAGCCTCGGACACAGCCGAGGAGCTTTCTTT.

The chain has TRBV11-3 and TRBJ2-1, with 14 positions matching TRBD2. Germline V gene data show CDR1 as SGHNT and CDR2 as YENEEA. Trimming cost V 7 bases and J 6 bases; bases outside gene matches: 8. The CDR3 is made up of 16 amino acids. For the CDR3, the DNA is TGTGCCAGCATTTCCCCGACTAGCGGGGGGGCCAATGAGCAGTTCTTC. Its protein product is CASISPTSGGANEQFF. Drawing the rest from reference TRBV11-3 and TRBJ2-1, the complete variable domain is EAGVVQSPRYKIIEKKQPVAFWCNPISGHNTLYWYLQNLGQGPELLIRYENEEAVDDSQLPKDRFSAERLKGVDSTLKIQPAELGDSAVYLCASISPTSGGANEQFFGPGTRLTVL.

This chain links TRBV19 with TRBJ2-4; D not resolved. V lost 5 bases, J lost 8 bases, and 19 bases lay in between. The CDR3 length is 15 residues. Germline V gene sequence: CDR1 LNHDA, CDR2 SQIVND (reference sequence). As DNA, the CDR3 is TGTGCCAGTAGTCCGAGGCCTTCCAAGGCTGACATTCAGTACTTC. Translating gives CASSPRPSKADIQYF.

Only one count was recorded for this clone. V and J are TRBV7-6 and TRBJ2-1, with 8 bases lining up with TRBD2. The CDR3 length is 16 residues. V shed 5 bases and J 0 bases; nucleotides not matched to a gene: 6. In germline, CDR1 is SGHVS, CDR2 FNYEAQ. The CDR3 bases are TGTGCCAGCAGCCCGATCGGGACTAGCTCCTACAATGAGCAGTTCTTC. Its translation: CASSPIGTSSYNEQFF.

J is TRBJ2-5 and V is TRBV23-1; TRBD1 agrees at 9 bases. TRBV23-1 has ORF status, its function being uncertain. The CDR3 is 16 amino acids. Trimming cost V 4 bases and J 4 bases; bases outside gene matches: 10. CDR3 protein: CASSRAPQGAGETQYF. CDR3 coding DNA: TGCGCCAGCAGTCGCGCCCCACAGGGGGCAGGAGAGACCCAGTACTTC.

The genes are TRBV5-4 and TRBJ1-2; D is perhaps TRBD1 (6 bases). Germline V lookup: CDR1 SGHNT, CDR2 YYREEE (reference sequence). The CDR3 is 14 amino acids. Trimming removed 0 bases at V and 8 bases at J, with 14 bases between. The CDR3 nucleotides are TGTGCCAGCAGCTTGGTCGGGGGGGCGGACGGCTACACCTTC. This gives the protein CASSLVGGADGYTF.

The chain combines TRBV4-1 with TRBJ1-5; D perhaps matches TRBD1 (6 bases). Trimming took 1 base from V and 7 from J, leaving 17 bases between them. Germline CDR1 MGHRA, CDR2 YSYEKL. The length of the CDR3 is 16 residues. CDR3 in amino acids: CASSQVLGGAGQPQHF. For the CDR3, the DNA is TGCGCCAGCAGCCAAGTCCTGGGGGGGGCTGGACAGCCCCAGCATTTT.

This chain connects TRBV12-3 or TRBV12-4 to TRBJ1-2; 9 nucleotides match TRBD1. This CDR3 contains 13 residues. The V segment lost 9 bases and the J segment 3 bases; nucleotides outside the gene matches: 5. CDR3 amino acids: CASTDRGYYGYTF. In DNA, the CDR3 is TGTGCCAGTACCGACAGGGGGTACTATGGCTACACCTTC.

This chain connects TRBV5-1 to TRBJ1-1; 11 bases align to TRBD1. The CDR3 has 16 residues. Germline CDR1 is SGHRS and CDR2 is YFSETQ. J gave up 0 bases and V 7 bases, and 8 bases lay outside the gene matches. CDR3 nucleotide sequence: TGCGCCAGCCGTGGACAGGGGGCAATGATGAACACTGAAGCTTTCTTT. Translation gives CASRGQGAMMNTEAFF.

The V and J genes are TRBV28 and TRBJ2-4; possible D gene TRBD2, 5 bases. Trimming shortened V by 5 bases and J by 8 bases, and 13 bases separated the two germline ends. The germline V gene has CDR1 MDHEN and CDR2 SYDVKM. This CDR3 has 13 residues. CDR3 sequence reads: CASSPVASYIQYF. The CDR3 nucleotides are TGTGCCAGCAGTCCGGTAGCGTCGTACATTCAGTACTTC.

V usage is TRBV5-4 and J usage is TRBJ2-5; perhaps TRBD2 as D (6 bases). Germline V gene lookup returns CDR1 SGHNT and CDR2 YYREEE (reference sequence). This CDR3 is built from 14 residues. Trimming cost V 4 bases and J 1 base, with 11 bases left between them. CDR3 in amino acids: CASSHGGAQETQYF. In DNA, the CDR3 is TGTGCCAGCAGCCACGGCGGGGCCCAAGAGACCCAGTACTTC.

The chain carries TRBV15 and TRBJ2-3; tentative D call: TRBD2 (6 bases). The CDR3 runs to 17 residues. Looked up from germline, CDR1 is LNHNV and CDR2 is YYDKDF (reference sequence). Trimming took off 0 bases at V and 3 bases at J, with 16 bases between the two ends. This CDR3 is CATSRENVRLETDTQYF. The CDR3 DNA is TGTGCCACCAGCAGAGAAAATGTGAGACTAGAGACAGATACGCAGTATTTT.

This sequence joins TRBV5-1 and TRBJ1-1; D is unresolved. CDR3 length equals 13 residues. V was clipped by 4 bases and J by 0 bases, with 7 bases between them. Looked up from germline, CDR1 is SGHRS and CDR2 is YFSETQ. CDR3 DNA sequence: TGCGCCAGCAGCCCGAACATGAACACTGAAGCTTTCTTT. This sequence encodes CASSPNMNTEAFF.

The rearrangement joins TRBV27 to TRBJ1-5; 9 bases agree with TRBD1. Germline values: CDR1 MNHEY, CDR2 SMNVEV (reference sequence). The CDR3 sequence is 14 residues long. The V gene end was trimmed by 6 bases and the J gene end by 8 bases; junction bases not matched to a gene: 8. CDR3 protein: CASSWDRAVEPQHF. CDR3 DNA: TGTGCCAGCAGCTGGGACAGGGCGGTCGAGCCCCAGCATTTT.

The chain carries TRBV6-6 and TRBJ2-1; 11 bases line up with TRBD2. The CDR3 runs to 13 residues. From germline, CDR1 is MNHNY and CDR2 SVGAGI (reference sequence). J was trimmed by 5 bases and V by 9 bases; bases with no gene match: 3. The DNA for the CDR3 is TGTGCCAGTACTAGCGGGGGTGACAATGAGCAGTTCTTC. This codes for CASTSGGDNEQFF.

This rearrangement joins TRBV28 to TRBJ1-4; TRBD1 agrees at 8 bases. The length of the CDR3 is 14 residues. The germline V gene has CDR1 MDHEN and CDR2 SYDVKM. The trim removed 6 bases at V and 8 bases at J, leaving 8 bases unmatched. The CDR3 loop is CASRTETGAEKLFF. The CDR3 nucleotides are TGTGCCAGCAGGACGGAGACAGGGGCCGAAAAACTGTTTTTT.

The chain joins TRBV19 to TRBJ1-2, with TRBD1 identical over 9 bases. Germline CDR1 and CDR2: LNHDA and SQIVND (reference sequence). The length of the CDR3 is 14 residues. J gave up 3 bases and V 7 bases, and 6 bases lay outside the gene matches. The CDR3 bases are TGTGCCAGTAAGACACAGGGGGCGGACTATGGCTACACCTTC. Translated, it gives CASKTQGADYGYTF.

This clone was observed once. The rearrangement joins TRBV4-1 to TRBJ2-3; tentatively, D is TRBD1 (6 bases). Trimming pared 0 bases from V and 5 bases from J, leaving 15 bases between. CDR1 MGHRA and CDR2 YSYEKL come from the germline V gene. The CDR3 loop spans 16 amino acids. The CDR3 spells CASSQDLQGLGDTQYF. The CDR3 DNA sequence: TGCGCCAGCAGCCAAGATTTGCAGGGGCTGGGAGATACGCAGTATTTT.